The 20 T cell receptor beta chains below all came from one sample that was sequenced in a study of cytomegalovirus exposure and HLA in healthy donors. 60 Vbeta and 13 Jbeta primers were used in PCR. Some clones are missing from TCRdb's copy, which holds only in-frame ones; the method was immunoSEQ multiplex PCR. The repertoire holds tens of thousands of clones, over 70% seen once, with around 3% in the top ten. Material for sequencing was PBMCs. Every receptor here comes from a man over 45 in good health and CMV-seronegative.

For this clone: Different DNA sequences within this sample yield the same CDR3. CDR3 sequence reads: CASSLFATGDGYTF. The DNA for the CDR3 is TGCGCCAGCAGCTTGTTTGCGACAGGGGATGGCTACACCTTC. The rearrangement links TRBV5-1 to TRBJ1-2; TRBD1 matches at 8 bases. The V gene end was trimmed by 1 base and the J gene end by 6 bases; junction bases not matched to a gene: 5. Germline V gives CDR1 SGHRS, CDR2 YFSETQ. The length of the CDR3 is 14 residues.

A note on this clone: One junction end does not reproduce the germline sequence, and a read error may be involved. The chain is built from TRBV7-7 and TRBJ2-7; tentatively, D is TRBD1 (5 bases). Germline CDR1 is SSHAT and CDR2 is FNYEAQ (reference sequence). The CDR3 extends over 15 amino acids. CDR3 in amino acids: CASSLDLAGKGEQYF. DNA of the CDR3: TGTGCTAGCAGCTTAGACTTGGCAGGGAAAGGCGAGCAGTACTTC.

The CDR3 loop reads CASSWTPIHEQFF. The CDR3 bases are TGTGCCAGCAGCTGGACTCCCATCCATGAGCAGTTCTTC. This chain connects TRBV6-5 to TRBJ2-1, with D perhaps matching TRBD2 (5 bases). CDR1 is MNHEY, CDR2 SVGAGI, per germline. Deletions cut 6 bases from V and 8 bases from J, with 14 bases between. CDR3 size: 13 residues.

The CDR3 sequence: CASSYWEGTGELFF. Here the CDR3 DNA reads TGTGCCAGCAGTTACTGGGAGGGAACCGGGGAGCTGTTTTTT. V and J are TRBV6-5 and TRBJ2-2; 7 bases match TRBD2. J was trimmed by 5 bases and V by 1 base; bases with no gene match: 1. Germline-derived CDR1 and CDR2 are MNHEY and SVGAGI. The CDR3 is 14 residues long.

This rearrangement joins TRBV5-1 to TRBJ1-3, with a tentative D call TRBD1 (6 bases). Between the trimmed V and J ends, which lost 0 bases and 4 bases, there was a span of 14 bases. This CDR3 has 16 amino acids. Germline lookup yields CDR1 SGHRS and CDR2 YFSETQ. CDR3 sequence reads: CASSLAGTQNGNTIYF. The CDR3 DNA follows: TGCGCCAGCAGCTTGGCCGGGACACAGAACGGAAACACCATATATTTT.

This sequence joins TRBV4-3 and TRBJ2-3; 8 positions match TRBD2. V trimming: 0 bases; J trimming: 2 bases; junction bases outside the gene matches: 4. The CDR3 is 16 amino acids. CDR1 is LGHNA and CDR2 is YSLEER in the germline V gene. The CDR3 here is CASSQDSGTPTDTQYF. The CDR3 DNA sequence: TGCGCCAGCAGCCAAGATAGCGGGACCCCCACAGATACGCAGTATTTT.

This chain joins TRBV6-6 and TRBJ2-3; 7 bases agree with TRBD2. This CDR3 is 14 amino acids long. Germline CDR1 reads MNHNY; CDR2 reads SVGAGI (reference sequence). Trimming at V came to 8 bases and at J to 4 bases, leaving 9 bases not matched to a gene. CDR3 amino acids: CASYTAGVADTQYF. Written as DNA, the CDR3 is TGTGCCAGCTACACGGCGGGAGTGGCAGATACGCAGTATTTT.

The V gene is TRBV5-1, the J gene TRBJ2-2, with 7 nucleotides matching TRBD2. The CDR3 length is 16 residues. Germline loops: CDR1 SGHRS, CDR2 YFSETQ. V shed 5 bases, J shed 0 bases, and the junction held 7 bases outside the gene matches. The CDR3, as DNA: TGCGCCAGCAGACCGGCGGGGGACCCGAACACCGGGGAGCTGTTTTTT. Translating gives CASRPAGDPNTGELFF.

The genes are TRBV9 and TRBJ2-3; D is possibly TRBD1 (6 bases). The CDR3 runs 16 residues. In germline, CDR1 is SGDLS, CDR2 YYNGEE. V was pared by 4 bases and J by 0 bases, with 15 bases between. The CDR3 coding sequence is TGTGCCAGCAGCCCCTTTATTGACAGGAGCACAGATACGCAGTATTTT. This sequence encodes CASSPFIDRSTDTQYF.

V and J are TRBV28 and TRBJ1-5; 7 bases map to TRBD1. CDR3 length: 15 amino acids. From germline, CDR1 is MDHEN and CDR2 SYDVKM. The ends lost 0 bases at V and 4 bases at J; junction bases unmatched: 3. The CDR3 region is CASSLWAGGNQPQHF. DNA of the CDR3: TGTGCCAGCAGTTTATGGGCAGGGGGTAATCAGCCCCAGCATTTT.

This chain connects TRBV5-1 to TRBJ1-1; the D is unclear. CDR3 length: 14 residues. Germline V gives CDR1 SGHRS, CDR2 YFSETQ. V lost 3 bases and J 1 base, leaving 10 bases between the germline ends. CDR3 sequence: CASSSTPGNTEAFF. The CDR3 DNA is TGCGCCAGCAGCTCAACCCCAGGGAACACTGAAGCTTTCTTT.

The rearrangement joins TRBV5-5 to TRBJ2-7; 10 nucleotides agree with TRBD1. The germline V gene encodes CDR1 SGHKS and CDR2 YYEKEE (reference sequence). The CDR3 loop spans 14 amino acids. With 4 bases clipped from V and 4 bases from J, the junction kept 5 bases outside the gene matches. The CDR3 DNA reads as TGTGCCAGCAGCCGGGGACAGGGGATGTACGAGCAGTACTTC. It is translated as CASSRGQGMYEQYF. Full variable domain (outside the CDR3, taken from reference TRBV5-5 and TRBJ2-7): DAGVTQSPTHLIKTRGQQVTLRCSPISGHKSVSWYQQVLGQGPQFIFQYYEKEERGRGNFPDRFSARQFPNYSSELNVNALLLGDSALYLCASSRGQGMYEQYFGPGTRLTVT.

V gene TRBV6-5 combines with J gene TRBJ2-1, with 7 bases lining up with TRBD2. Looked up from germline, CDR1 is MNHEY and CDR2 is SVGAGI. J gave up 3 bases and V 2 bases, and 4 bases lay outside the gene matches. The CDR3 loop spans 15 amino acids. This chain's CDR3 is CASSYERDYYNEQFF. DNA for the CDR3: TGTGCCAGCAGTTACGAGCGGGACTACTACAATGAGCAGTTCTTC.

V usage is TRBV15 and J usage is TRBJ2-7; no reliable D call. Trimming left V 6 bases short and J 1 base short, with 10 bases between. This CDR3 is 13 amino acids long. CDR1 is LNHNV, CDR2 YYDKDF, per germline (reference sequence). The CDR3 coding sequence is TGTGCCACCAGTCCAGACTCTTCCTACGAGCAGTACTTC. Translated: CATSPDSSYEQYF.

The V call is TRBV5-1, the J call TRBJ2-5; possibly TRBD2 for D (5 bases). The V end was cut by 0 bases, the J end by 3 bases, with 15 bases between. CDR1 is SGHRS and CDR2 is YFSETQ in the germline V gene. The CDR3 loop spans 16 amino acids. The CDR3 DNA reads as TGCGCCAGCAGCTTGGGCCCGGGAATCCACAAAGAGACCCAGTACTTC. It codes for CASSLGPGIHKETQYF.

The chain has TRBV28 and TRBJ2-7; unclear D gene. CDR1 MDHEN and CDR2 SYDVKM come from the germline V gene. Trimming shortened V by 6 bases and J by 2 bases, and 11 bases separated the two germline ends. The CDR3 loop spans 13 amino acids. The CDR3 DNA is TGTGCCAGCAGGTTGACAACGGCCTACGAGCAGTACTTC. Protein sequence: CASRLTTAYEQYF.

This CDR3 reads CSVEEPGVPDTQYF. In nucleotides, the CDR3 is TGCAGCGTTGAAGAACCGGGGGTCCCAGATACGCAGTATTTT. The genes are TRBV29-1 and TRBJ2-3; possibly TRBD2 for D (6 bases). Germline V gene sequence: CDR1 SQVTM, CDR2 ANQGSEA. V was trimmed by 0 bases and J by 4 bases, leaving 11 bases between them. The CDR3 is made up of 14 amino acids.

This clone occurred a few times. CDR3 DNA: TGTGCCTGGAGTGTTGGGCAGACCCAGTACTTC. This sequence encodes CAWSVGQTQYF. V and J are TRBV30 and TRBJ2-5; D uncertain. The CDR3 is 11 amino acids. V lost 0 bases to trimming and J lost 6 bases, with 5 bases between them. Germline V lookup: CDR1 GTSNPN, CDR2 SVGIG (reference sequence).

The chain uses TRBV27 and TRBJ1-5; maybe TRBD1 (6 bases). The germline V gene encodes CDR1 MNHEY and CDR2 SMNVEV (reference sequence). This CDR3 is 15 amino acids long. The V gene lost 6 bases and the J gene lost 0 bases, with 12 bases spanning the gap. The CDR3 DNA is TGTGCCAGCAGGCAACAGGGTATTAGCAATCAGCCCCAGCATTTT. Translation gives CASRQQGISNQPQHF.

This clone was observed a few times. The chain uses TRBV7-2 and TRBJ1-1; no clear D. The CDR3 sequence is 14 residues long. V dropped 7 bases and J dropped 0 bases, with 12 bases sitting between them. Germline CDR1 reads SGHTA; CDR2 reads FQGNSA. CDR3 residues: CASTWRGMNTEAFF. The CDR3 DNA sequence: TGTGCCAGCACCTGGAGAGGAATGAACACTGAAGCTTTCTTT.